These 26 T cell receptor beta chains were sequenced from one sample in a study of blood T cell repertoires in COVID-19. Clones were read by immunoSEQ multiplex PCR, and TCRdb kept only the in-frame ones, dropping some. Of more than 65,000 clones listed, 90% to 95% are singletons. Sequencing used peripheral blood. All receptors derive from a human donor in a cohort sampled during active COVID-19.

This clone was recorded once. The CDR3 DNA follows: TGTGCCAGCAGGACAGGGCTGGACACTGAAGCTTTCTTT. Translated: CASRTGLDTEAFF. This chain joins TRBV2 and TRBJ1-1, with 7 bases fitting TRBD1. Germline CDR1 is SNHLY and CDR2 is FYNNEI. There are 13 residues in the CDR3. V lost 6 bases and J lost 3; bases outside the gene matches: 4.

The chain combines TRBV4-3 with TRBJ1-2, with a possible D match to TRBD1 (5 bases). The V end lost 1 base, the J end lost 0 bases, and 12 bases lay between the germline ends. The germline CDR1 and CDR2 sequences are LGHNA and YSLEER. The CDR3 sequence is 16 residues long. The CDR3 DNA is TGCGCCAGCAGCCAAGCCCGTGGACAAGCTAACTATGGCTACACCTTC. Translation gives CASSQARGQANYGYTF.

The V gene is TRBV7-3, the J gene TRBJ2-3, with 8 bases that match TRBD2. CDR3 length: 17 amino acids. Germline V gene sequence: CDR1 SGHTA, CDR2 FQGTGA. With 3 bases clipped from V and 4 bases from J, the junction kept 12 bases outside the gene matches. The CDR3 DNA reads TGTGCCAGCAGCTTGGGTTTTGGCGGGGGGACGGCAGATACGCAGTATTTT. Translation gives CASSLGFGGGTADTQYF.

The chain joins TRBV2 to TRBJ1-1; tentatively, D is TRBD1 (5 bases). V dropped 7 bases and J dropped 8 bases, with 11 bases sitting between them. CDR3 length: 11 residues. CDR1 SNHLY and CDR2 FYNNEI come from the germline V gene. CDR3 DNA sequence: TGTGCCAGCAAGGGGATCTCCGAAGCTTTCTTT. Amino acid sequence: CASKGISEAFF.

The V gene is TRBV6-5, the J gene TRBJ1-2, with D possibly being TRBD1 (5 bases). The V end lost 5 bases, the J end lost 4 bases, and 14 bases lay between the germline ends. The germline CDR1 and CDR2 sequences are MNHEY and SVGAGI. The CDR3 length is 14 residues. The CDR3 here is CASSPQGISYGYTF. Written as DNA, the CDR3 is TGTGCCAGCAGTCCCCAGGGTATTAGCTATGGCTACACCTTC.

V and J are TRBV30 and TRBJ2-5; D not certain. Trimming left V 2 bases short and J 5 bases short, with 12 bases between. Germline V gives CDR1 GTSNPN, CDR2 SVGIG (reference sequence). The CDR3 is 13 residues long. DNA for the CDR3: TGTGCCTGGAGTAGCGTTTCCCCGGAGACCCAGTACTTC. This encodes CAWSSVSPETQYF.

The CDR3 nucleotides read TGTGCCACCAGTGATGGGACAGGGTTTGGCTACACCTTC. Translating it yields CATSDGTGFGYTF. This chain joins TRBV24-1 and TRBJ1-2; 9 bases are shared with TRBD1. This CDR3 is built from 13 residues. V shed 3 bases, J shed 7 bases, and the junction held 2 bases outside the gene matches. Germline V gene lookup returns CDR1 KGHDR and CDR2 SFDVKD.

The genes are TRBV9 and TRBJ2-7, with 8 nucleotides matching TRBD2. CDR1 and CDR2 (germline): SGDLS, YYNGEE. The CDR3 consists of 15 residues. The V and J ends lost 0 bases and 3 bases, in that order; junction bases with no gene match: 5. CDR3 sequence (DNA): TGTGCCAGCAGCGTAGCGAGCGGGGGAATCTACGAGCAGTACTTC. It translates to CASSVASGGIYEQYF.

This clone has only a few counts. The chain uses TRBV11-2 and TRBJ2-7; maybe TRBD1 (6 bases). Germline-derived CDR1 and CDR2 are SGHAT and FQNNGV. Trimming removed 4 bases from V and 0 bases from J, with 16 bases in between. CDR3 length equals 16 residues. CDR3 in amino acids: CASSYPLRDTSYEQYF. The CDR3 DNA follows: TGTGCCAGCAGCTATCCACTCCGGGACACCTCCTACGAGCAGTACTTC.

The rearrangement links TRBV27 to TRBJ1-1; a weak D match, TRBD1 (6 bases). Trimming cost V 1 base and J 7 bases, with 13 bases left between them. Germline V gene sequence: CDR1 MNHEY, CDR2 SMNVEV (reference sequence). The CDR3 is 14 residues long. The CDR3 nucleotides are TGTGCCAGCAGTTTATGGGGGGGCGAGGGTGAAGCTTTCTTT. Protein: CASSLWGGEGEAFF.

The gene calls are TRBV24-1 and TRBJ1-3; 9 bases are a match to TRBD1. CDR1 KGHDR and CDR2 SFDVKD come from the germline V gene. Losses at the gene ends were 9 bases for V and 7 bases for J; bases not matched to a gene: 6. The CDR3 sequence is 13 residues long. DNA for the CDR3: TGTGCCACCCGCGGGACAGGGATGAACACCATATATTTT. It translates to CATRGTGMNTIYF.

The J gene is TRBJ2-7, the V gene TRBV3-1 (or the pseudogene TRBV3-2); D not resolved. Germline loops: CDR1 LGHDT, CDR2 YNNKEL (reference sequence). V lost 5 bases, J lost 4 bases, and 18 bases lay in between. CDR3 length: 15 amino acids. Here the CDR3 reads CASSSSTLFLYEQYF. CDR3 sequence (DNA): TGTGCCAGCAGCTCCTCCACCCTATTTCTTTACGAGCAGTACTTC.

The J gene is TRBJ1-1, the V gene TRBV11-2; D is ambiguous. V was cut by 3 bases and J by 0 bases, with 17 bases left in between. Germline CDR1 and CDR2: SGHAT and FQNNGV. CDR3 length equals 17 residues. The CDR3 reads CASSLGRRTVMNTEAFF. The CDR3 region has the DNA TGTGCCAGCAGCTTGGGTCGGAGGACGGTCATGAACACTGAAGCTTTCTTT.

This chain links TRBV2 with TRBJ1-5; 10 bases agree with TRBD1. This CDR3 comprises 14 residues. Looked up from germline, CDR1 is SNHLY and CDR2 is FYNNEI. V dropped 9 bases and J dropped 3; count of bases not matched to a gene: 5. CDR3 in DNA: TGTGCCAGTGGGACAGGGGTTATCAATCAGCCCCAGCATTTT. Translation gives CASGTGVINQPQHF. Based on the CDR3 plus reference TRBV2 and TRBJ1-5, the full variable domain is EPEVTQTPSHQVTQMGQEVILRCVPISNHLYFYWYRQILGQKVEFLVSFYNNEISEKSEIFDDQFSVERPDGSNFTLKIRSTKLEDSAMYFCASGTGVINQPQHFGDGTRLSIL.

V is TRBV2 and J is TRBJ1-1; TRBD1 might be the D (5 bases). This CDR3 is built from 14 residues. Trimming stripped 9 bases from V and 2 bases from J, with 16 bases between. Germline loops: CDR1 SNHLY, CDR2 FYNNEI. The CDR3 reads CARGRGSVNTEAFF. The CDR3, as DNA: TGTGCCAGGGGGCGGGGTAGCGTAAACACTGAAGCTTTCTTT.

The CDR3 region is CASLREVGQPQHF. Here the CDR3 DNA reads TGTGCCAGCTTAAGGGAGGTCGGACAGCCCCAGCATTTT. This chain connects TRBV28 to TRBJ1-5; D is unclear. Germline V gives CDR1 MDHEN, CDR2 SYDVKM. V was clipped by 8 bases and J by 7 bases, with 15 bases between them. The CDR3 contains 13 residues.

The chain is built from TRBV2 and TRBJ2-7; 7 bases are shared with TRBD1. Germline trimming cut 8 bases from V and 6 bases from J; bases unmatched to any gene: 10. CDR3 length equals 13 residues. Germline V gives CDR1 SNHLY, CDR2 FYNNEI. CDR3 protein: CASRTGQTGEQYF. The CDR3 DNA reads TGTGCCAGCCGGACGGGACAGACGGGCGAGCAGTACTTC.

The gene calls are TRBV30 and TRBJ2-7, with a tentative D call TRBD2 (6 bases). The CDR3 totals 12 residues. The V and J ends lost 7 bases and 4 bases respectively, with 14 bases between them. From germline, CDR1 is GTSNPN and CDR2 SVGIG (reference sequence). The CDR3 bases are TGTGCCTTAGCGGAATTGGGTTACGAGCAGTACTTC. Residues: CALAELGYEQYF.

This chain connects TRBV10-3 to TRBJ1-5; D perhaps matches TRBD1 (5 bases). V lost 3 bases to trimming and J lost 4 bases, with 13 bases between them. This CDR3 contains 15 residues. Germline V gene data show CDR1 as ENHRY and CDR2 as SYGVKD. In DNA form, the CDR3 reads TGTGCCATCAGTGAATCTGTGGGGGGTAATCAGCCCCAGCATTTT. It codes for CAISESVGGNQPQHF.

The chain has TRBV29-1 and TRBJ2-7; a possible D gene is TRBD2 (5 bases). CDR1 is SQVTM and CDR2 is ANQGSEA in the germline V gene. The CDR3 spans 12 residues. V shed 4 bases and J shed 0 bases, with 7 bases lying between them. The CDR3 region has the DNA TGCAGCGTTGGGGAGTCCTCCTACGAGCAGTACTTC. Its protein product is CSVGESSYEQYF.

The chain joins TRBV4-3 to TRBJ1-4; perhaps TRBD1 as D (5 bases). V was pared by 1 base and J by 3 bases, with 9 bases between. Germline CDR1 LGHNA, CDR2 YSLEER. CDR3 size: 15 residues. CDR3 region: CASSQGTGANEKLFF. In DNA, the CDR3 is TGCGCCAGCAGCCAAGGAACAGGAGCTAATGAAAAACTGTTTTTT.

The table lists this clone with a count of one. V usage is TRBV27 and J usage is TRBJ1-4, with 7 bases aligning to TRBD1. The germline CDR1 and CDR2 sequences are MNHEY and SMNVEV (reference sequence). The V segment lost 4 bases and the J segment 8 bases; nucleotides outside the gene matches: 13. This CDR3 spans 16 amino acids. The CDR3: CASSSYRTGPGEKLFF. The CDR3 DNA is TGTGCCAGCAGTTCCTATAGGACAGGCCCAGGGGAAAAACTGTTTTTT.

CDR3 sequence (DNA): TGTGCCAGCTTGTTATCGGGACAGTCGGCGTATGGCTACACCTTC. Its translation: CASLLSGQSAYGYTF. This chain connects TRBV6-5 to TRBJ1-2; 7 bases map to TRBD1. V was pared by 8 bases and J by 5 bases, with 14 bases of the junction left unmatched. The CDR3 extends over 15 amino acids. Germline values: CDR1 MNHEY, CDR2 SVGAGI.

This sequence joins TRBV9 and TRBJ2-3, with TRBD2 matching 11 bases. The germline V gene encodes CDR1 SGDLS and CDR2 YYNGEE. CDR3 length: 18 residues. The V and J ends lost 2 bases and 0 bases, in that order; junction bases with no gene match: 8. This chain's CDR3 is CASSVSTSGKPSTDTQYF. The CDR3 DNA is TGTGCCAGCAGCGTTTCGACTAGCGGGAAACCTAGCACAGATACGCAGTATTTT.

The rearrangement joins TRBV24-1 to TRBJ1-4; maybe TRBD1 (5 bases). Deletions cut 4 bases from V and 8 bases from J, with 10 bases between. The CDR3 extends over 13 amino acids. Per germline, CDR1 KGHDR and CDR2 SFDVKD. The CDR3 DNA reads as TGTGCCACCAGTGACAGGGATAACGAAAAACTGTTTTTT. Amino acids: CATSDRDNEKLFF.

The chain is built from TRBV6-6 and TRBJ1-1; the D is unclear. Germline V lookup: CDR1 MNHNY, CDR2 SVGAGI (reference sequence). The CDR3 covers 12 residues. Trimming stripped 2 bases from V and 4 bases from J, with 5 bases between. The CDR3 here is CASSYLPTEAFF. DNA for the CDR3: TGTGCCAGCAGTTACCTCCCCACTGAAGCTTTCTTT.